The 31 T cell receptor beta chains in this list originate from one sample, sequenced in a study of blood T cell repertoires in COVID-19. Libraries were prepared by immunoSEQ multiplex PCR; TCRdb keeps only in-frame clonotypes and omits some of them. The sample holds around 300,000 clones, about nine tenths seen once. Sequencing was done on a sample of peripheral blood. Receptor source: a young man with active or convalescent COVID-19.

This rearrangement joins TRBV9 to TRBJ1-6; TRBD1 matches 7 bases. CDR3 length: 15 residues. V lost 4 bases, J lost 4 bases, and 5 bases stayed unmatched. CDR1 and CDR2 (germline): SGDLS, YYNGEE. CDR3 loop: CASSPTGVYNSPLHF. The CDR3 nucleotides read TGTGCCAGCAGCCCCACAGGGGTTTATAATTCACCCCTCCACTTT.

This chain links TRBV7-8 with TRBJ2-7; perhaps TRBD1 as D (7 bases). The CDR3 sequence is 14 residues long. V was trimmed by 3 bases and J by 3 bases, leaving 12 bases between them. Germline assignment: CDR1 SGHVS and CDR2 FQNEAQ. The CDR3 region is CASSFGQGGYEQYF. CDR3 DNA: TGTGCCAGCAGCTTCGGCCAGGGGGGCTACGAGCAGTACTTC.

The CDR3 loop reads CASSSAGADTGELFF. Here the CDR3 DNA reads TGTGCCAGCAGTTCTGCAGGGGCCGACACCGGGGAGCTGTTTTTT. The chain couples TRBV27 to TRBJ2-2, with a tentative D call TRBD1 (6 bases). The CDR3 covers 15 residues. V was clipped by 4 bases and J by 3 bases, with 12 bases between them. Germline-derived CDR1 and CDR2 are MNHEY and SMNVEV (reference sequence).

This chain joins TRBV27 and TRBJ2-7, with a possible D match to TRBD2 (6 bases). The V end lost 7 bases, the J end lost 7 bases, and 20 bases lay between the germline ends. CDR3 length: 14 amino acids. The germline CDR1 and CDR2 sequences are MNHEY and SMNVEV (reference sequence). The CDR3 bases are TGTGCCAGCACCCCGGTGGCGGGGTTGGGGGAGCAGTACTTC. Its protein is CASTPVAGLGEQYF.

The J gene is TRBJ2-7, the V gene TRBV13, with D maybe TRBD2 (7 bases). The CDR3 is made up of 15 amino acids. Germline V gene lookup returns CDR1 PRHDT and CDR2 FYEKMQ (reference sequence). Trimming pared 5 bases from V and 3 bases from J, leaving 17 bases between. The CDR3 DNA is TGTGCCAGCAGCGTAGCGGGTTCAGGGGTCTACGAGCAGTACTTC. Translated, it gives CASSVAGSGVYEQYF.

The J gene is TRBJ2-7, the V gene TRBV5-1; 9 positions match TRBD1. CDR1 SGHRS and CDR2 YFSETQ come from the germline V gene. The trim removed 4 bases at V and 3 bases at J, leaving 5 bases unmatched. The CDR3 consists of 14 residues. The DNA for the CDR3 is TGCGCCAGCAGCCCAGGACAGGGGCACTACGAGCAGTACTTC. Translation: CASSPGQGHYEQYF.

This clone came up a few times. The V and J genes are TRBV9 and TRBJ2-5; D is possibly TRBD2 (6 bases). With 2 bases removed from V and 2 bases from J, the gap between germline ends came to 10 bases. This CDR3 spans 14 amino acids. Germline CDR1 reads SGDLS; CDR2 reads YYNGEE. This CDR3 is CASSVGSGQETQYF. The DNA of the CDR3 is TGTGCCAGCAGCGTGGGGAGCGGGCAAGAGACCCAGTACTTC.

The chain combines TRBV7-9 with TRBJ2-1; D is uncertain. Germline CDR1 SEHNR, CDR2 FQNEAQ (reference sequence). The CDR3 has 13 amino acids. Trimming stripped 3 bases from V and 6 bases from J, with 9 bases between. Here the CDR3 reads CASSLVPSNEQFF. CDR3 bases: TGTGCCAGCAGCTTGGTACCCAGCAATGAGCAGTTCTTC.

The chain joins TRBV2 to TRBJ2-1, with TRBD2 matching 7 bases. This CDR3 is 11 amino acids long. The germline CDR1 and CDR2 sequences are SNHLY and FYNNEI. V shed 6 bases and J 10 bases; nucleotides not matched to a gene: 3. The CDR3 region has the DNA TGTGCCAGCAGCGGACTAGGCGAGCAGTTCTTC. The encoded protein is CASSGLGEQFF.

This chain connects TRBV19 to TRBJ2-5; the D gene is possibly TRBD2 (6 bases). Looked up from germline, CDR1 is LNHDA and CDR2 is SQIVND (reference sequence). The CDR3 is 15 amino acids. V lost 6 bases to trimming and J lost 4 bases, with 18 bases between them. CDR3 nucleotide sequence: TGTGCCAGTAGCCCCCCAGGATTCGGGGGAGAGACCCAGTACTTC. This gives the protein CASSPPGFGGETQYF.

V usage is TRBV6-1 and J usage is TRBJ2-1; 9 bases match TRBD1. Germline V gives CDR1 MNHNS, CDR2 SASEGT. CDR3 length: 17 amino acids. Trimming took 3 bases from V and 5 from J; bases not matched to a gene: 11. The CDR3 sequence: CASSDQPGQGINNEQFF. The CDR3 DNA reads TGTGCCAGCAGTGACCAACCGGGACAGGGAATTAACAATGAGCAGTTCTTC.

The genes are TRBV27 and TRBJ1-2; 8 bases align to TRBD1. The length of the CDR3 is 18 residues. The junction had 17 bases not matched to a gene; V was cut back by 2 bases and J by 6 bases. Germline values: CDR1 MNHEY, CDR2 SMNVEV (reference sequence). The DNA for the CDR3 is TGTGCCAGCAGTTTAAAGGGCTTGGGGAGGCAGGGGGCCGATGGCTACACCTTC. Its protein product is CASSLKGLGRQGADGYTF.

V is TRBV4-1 and J is TRBJ2-3; 9 nucleotides match TRBD2. Trimming took 2 bases from V and 4 from J; bases not matched to a gene: 4. Germline values: CDR1 MGHRA, CDR2 YSYEKL. The CDR3 contains 15 residues. CDR3 amino acids: CASSQPSGKSDTQYF. The DNA for the CDR3 is TGCGCCAGCAGCCAACCTAGCGGGAAATCAGATACGCAGTATTTT.

The chain uses TRBV6-5 and TRBJ2-7, with a possible D match to TRBD1 (5 bases). CDR3 size: 15 residues. Trimming pared 8 bases from V and 2 bases from J, leaving 19 bases between. The germline gives CDR1 MNHEY, CDR2 SVGAGI. CDR3 protein: CASERQGLSTYEQYF. CDR3 sequence (DNA): TGTGCCAGCGAAAGGCAGGGCTTATCGACCTACGAGCAGTACTTC.

This sequence joins TRBV7-3 and TRBJ2-7; 13 bases are shared with TRBD2. The V gene's germline CDR1 is SGHTA and CDR2 FQGTGA. There are 15 residues in the CDR3. The J segment lost 4 bases and the V segment lost 5 bases, leaving 5 bases of the junction unmatched. The CDR3 DNA sequence: TGTGCCAGCAGCGCCCAGGGACTAGCGGGATACGAGCAGTACTTC. It yields the protein CASSAQGLAGYEQYF. Combining the CDR3 with reference TRBV7-3 and TRBJ2-7 gives the whole variable domain GAGVSQTPSNKVTEKGKYVELRCDPISGHTALYWYRQSLGQGPEFLIYFQGTGAADDSGLPNDRFFAVRPEGSVSTLKIQRTERGDSAVYLCASSAQGLAGYEQYFGPGTRLTVT.

The chain uses TRBV4-1 and TRBJ2-1; D is possibly TRBD2 (5 bases). Deletions cut 0 bases from V and 10 bases from J, with 10 bases between. The CDR3 runs 13 residues. Looked up from germline, CDR1 is MGHRA and CDR2 is YSYEKL. In nucleotides, the CDR3 is TGCGCCAGCAGCCAAGAGGCAACTAGGGAGCAGTTCTTC. Residues: CASSQEATREQFF.

This clone was seen a handful of times. The gene calls are TRBV20-1 and TRBJ2-7, with a weak D call TRBD2 (7 bases). This CDR3 has 15 residues. V lost 3 bases, J lost 2 bases, and 17 bases lay in between. Germline loops: CDR1 DFQATT, CDR2 SNEGSKA (reference sequence). CDR3 in DNA: TGCAGTGCTAGTAGGGGGTCTAGCGGTACCTACGAGCAGTACTTC. Translating gives CSASRGSSGTYEQYF.

As to this clone: At one end, the junction sequence differs from germline, possibly due to a read error. The chain has TRBV5-1 and TRBJ1-1, with TRBD1 identical over 8 bases. CDR3 length: 16 residues. Germline loops: CDR1 SGHRS, CDR2 YFSETQ. CDR3 loop: CARSRREQGGNTEAFF. DNA for the CDR3: TGCGCCCGCAGCCGACGGGAACAGGGGGGGAACACTGAAGCTTTCTTT.

The V gene is TRBV5-6, the J gene TRBJ1-4; D not certain. Germline CDR1 and CDR2: SGHDT and YYEEEE. CDR3 length: 16 amino acids. V was shortened by 2 bases and J by 3 bases, with 14 bases between the two germline ends. The CDR3 DNA follows: TGTGCCAGCAGCTTAGTCGGTGGAGGCGCTAATGAAAAACTGTTTTTT. It codes for CASSLVGGGANEKLFF.

The rearrangement joins TRBV6-1 to TRBJ2-3; 9 nucleotides agree with TRBD1. V gave up 2 bases and J gave up 11 bases; unmatched junction bases: 5. This CDR3 spans 13 amino acids. CDR1 MNHNS and CDR2 SASEGT come from the germline V gene. The DNA of the CDR3 is TGTGCCAGCAGTGAAACGGGGACAGGGCGGCAGTATTTT. The encoded protein is CASSETGTGRQYF.

This clone showed up just once. The chain employs TRBV3-1 (or the pseudogene TRBV3-2) and TRBJ1-2; 7 bases line up with TRBD1. The CDR3 extends over 16 amino acids. Germline V gene lookup returns CDR1 LGHDT and CDR2 YNNKEL (reference sequence). The V segment lost 6 bases and the J segment 3 bases; nucleotides outside the gene matches: 13. The CDR3 nucleotides read TGTGCCAGCAGGTCGTCAGGGGGAAGTTTACACTATGGCTACACCTTC. Translated, it gives CASRSSGGSLHYGYTF.

The chain links TRBV7-9 to TRBJ1-1; unclear D gene. Between the trimmed V and J ends, which lost 5 bases and 5 bases, there was a span of 24 bases. The germline V gene encodes CDR1 SEHNR and CDR2 FQNEAQ (reference sequence). The CDR3 sequence is 17 residues long. CDR3 region: CASSPTPRQDWWTEAFF. CDR3 DNA: TGTGCCAGCAGCCCGACCCCCCGGCAGGATTGGTGGACTGAAGCTTTCTTT.

CDR3: CASSYRTGRYGYTF. In DNA form, the CDR3 reads TGTGCCAGCAGTTACCGGACAGGGCGATATGGCTACACCTTC. The J gene is TRBJ1-2, the V gene TRBV6-2 or TRBV6-3, with TRBD1 matching over 8 bases. CDR1 and CDR2 (germline): MNHEY, SVGEGT. The CDR3 sequence is 14 residues long. V lost 2 bases, J lost 5 bases, and 4 bases stayed unmatched.

The CDR3: CASSSRTGRETQYF. In nucleotides, the CDR3 is TGTGCCAGCAGCTCCCGGACAGGGCGGGAGACCCAGTACTTC. The chain is built from TRBV7-2 and TRBJ2-5; 8 bases line up with TRBD1. This CDR3 contains 14 residues. Germline V CDR1 and CDR2: SGHTA, FQGNSA. V trimming: 4 bases; J trimming: 5 bases; junction bases outside the gene matches: 6. Filled out from reference TRBV7-2 and TRBJ2-5, the complete variable domain reads GAGVSQSPSNKVTEKGKDVELRCDPISGHTALYWYRQSLGQGLEFLIYFQGNSAPDKSGLPSDRFSAERTGGSVSTLTIQRTQQEDSAVYLCASSSRTGRETQYFGPGTRLLVL.

This chain connects TRBV7-6 to TRBJ2-1; possible D gene TRBD1, 7 bases. Germline CDR1 and CDR2: SGHVS and FNYEAQ. Trimming cost V 5 bases and J 6 bases, with 14 bases left between them. CDR3 length equals 14 residues. CDR3 coding DNA: TGTGCCAGCAGCCCAGGGGGGCCACCCAATGAGCAGTTCTTC. Amino acids: CASSPGGPPNEQFF.

The chain recombines TRBV5-1 with TRBJ1-1, with 7 bases fitting TRBD1. The CDR3 runs 14 residues. J gave up 2 bases and V 5 bases, and 6 bases lay outside the gene matches. Germline CDR1 reads SGHRS; CDR2 reads YFSETQ. The CDR3 spells CASSPGTANTEAFF. The CDR3 DNA is TGCGCCAGCAGTCCCGGGACAGCCAACACTGAAGCTTTCTTT.

The chain joins TRBV20-1 to TRBJ1-3, with unresolved D. V was pared by 3 bases and J by 4 bases, with 16 bases between. The germline V gene encodes CDR1 DFQATT and CDR2 SNEGSKA (reference sequence). The CDR3 spans 15 residues. The CDR3 coding sequence is TGCAGTGCTAGTTTCGTGCGGGGTCGGGGAAACACCATATATTTT. As protein: CSASFVRGRGNTIYF.

V and J are TRBV5-4 and TRBJ2-7; 9 bases map to TRBD1. V lost 0 bases, J lost 3 bases, and 4 bases stayed unmatched. The CDR3 is 15 residues long. CDR1 is SGHNT and CDR2 is YYREEE in the germline V gene (reference sequence). The CDR3 region has the DNA TGTGCCAGCAGCTTGGACCGGGACAGGGACTACGAGCAGTACTTC. Its protein is CASSLDRDRDYEQYF.

As DNA, the CDR3 is TGTGCCAGTAGTATAGGACGGGAGGAGACCCAGTACTTC. Residues: CASSIGREETQYF. The J gene is TRBJ2-5, the V gene TRBV19; tentatively, D is TRBD2 (6 bases). CDR1 is LNHDA and CDR2 is SQIVND in the germline V gene (reference sequence). The CDR3 runs to 13 residues. Trimming removed 1 base from V and 5 bases from J, with 8 bases in between.

The chain is built from TRBV27 and TRBJ1-1; perhaps TRBD1 as D (6 bases). The V gene's germline CDR1 is MNHEY and CDR2 SMNVEV (reference sequence). The CDR3 has 15 amino acids. Trimming took 5 bases from V and 0 from J, leaving 13 bases between them. This chain's CDR3 is CASSVRQDMNTEAFF. The CDR3 DNA follows: TGTGCCAGCAGTGTTCGACAGGACATGAACACTGAAGCTTTCTTT.

The gene calls are TRBV9 and TRBJ2-3; D might be TRBD2 (6 bases). CDR3 length equals 15 residues. Germline-derived CDR1 and CDR2 are SGDLS and YYNGEE. The V gene lost 4 bases and the J gene lost 4 bases, with 16 bases spanning the gap. CDR3 DNA: TGTGCCAGCAGCCTCTCCGGGAGTCTCGCAGATACGCAGTATTTT. It encodes CASSLSGSLADTQYF.